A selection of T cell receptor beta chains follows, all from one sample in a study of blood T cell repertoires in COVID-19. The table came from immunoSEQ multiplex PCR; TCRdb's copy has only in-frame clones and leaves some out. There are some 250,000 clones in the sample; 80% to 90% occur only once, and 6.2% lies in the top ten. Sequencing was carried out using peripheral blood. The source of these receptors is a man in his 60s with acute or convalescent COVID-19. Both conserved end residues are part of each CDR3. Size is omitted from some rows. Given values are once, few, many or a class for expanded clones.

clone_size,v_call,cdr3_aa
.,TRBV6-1,CASSERVTGYGYTF
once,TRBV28,CASSLAGRAFF
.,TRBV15,CATSSGGSALRSYNEQFF
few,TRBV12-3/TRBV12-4,CASSPGWMAEAFF
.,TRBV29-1,CSVELTGDEQYF
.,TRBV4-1,CASSRLAQYSYNEQFF
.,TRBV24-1,CATSDFRQNYGYTF
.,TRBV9,CASSVGAGGGETQYF
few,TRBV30,CAWSPPRGNTEAFF
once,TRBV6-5,CASSYHGRDSAYEQYF
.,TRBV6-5,CASSYSRVSTYEQYF
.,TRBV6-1,CASSETQGSNSPLHF
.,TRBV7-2,CASGGTSYEQYF
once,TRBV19,CASSIVEGGPSIF
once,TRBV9,CASSVDRYSPLHF
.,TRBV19,CASSPTSREDTQYF
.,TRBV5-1,CASSPRGQRVETQYF
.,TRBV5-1,CASKSGTSGSHEQFF
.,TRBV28,CASSRPYYPGEQFF
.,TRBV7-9,CASSPDREAFF
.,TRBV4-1,CASSQRTGWRANVLTF
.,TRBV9,CASSVAGGRQTQYF
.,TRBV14,CASSHLVGFGSGTDTQYF
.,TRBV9,CASSGEGRYNEQFF
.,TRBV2,CASKVAGEGAQHF
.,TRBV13,CASSPGTGNTGELFF
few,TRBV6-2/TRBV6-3,CASSPGINQPQHF
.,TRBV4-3,CASSQRTTGAEAFF
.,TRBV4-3,CASSQDLGQGRTGELFF
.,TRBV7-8,CASSLFGDSPLHF
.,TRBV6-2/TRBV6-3,CASSYPGQGGNQPQHF
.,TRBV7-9,CASSLGDRGISDTQYF
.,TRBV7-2,CASSLTTGGRETQYF